The 26 T cell receptor beta chains in this list originate from one sample, sequenced in a study of T cells after yellow fever vaccination (dated 2019 in TCRdb). Library creation used 5' RACE. Sequencing relied on an Illumina NovaSeq 6000. TCRdb itself trimmed the public reads at Q25 with fastp, ran MiXCR and retained productive beta chains. Each entry is one CDR3 protein sequence, shown with its most common DNA and genes. The sample table holds some 340,000 distinct CDR3 sequences, of which 4.1% were seen once. The ten largest clones take up around 23% of the sample. Per the publication, the treatment or condition label means: live attenuated yellow fever vaccine strain. The material sequenced was PBMCs, taken 5 days after the yellow fever booster vaccination. The receptors shown here come from a man between 18 and 29 years old who received the YFV17D yellow fever vaccine.

The J gene is TRBJ2-2, the V gene TRBV27, with D possibly matching TRBD2 (7 bases). Trimming removed 7 bases from V and 6 bases from J, with 21 bases in between. Germline-derived CDR1 and CDR2 are MNHEY and SMNVEV (reference sequence). CDR3 length: 16 amino acids. This CDR3 is CASTVGGGVGSGELFF. CDR3 in DNA: TGTGCCAGCACGGTTGGGGGGGGCGTTGGGTCCGGGGAGCTGTTTTTT.

This chain links TRBV19 with TRBJ1-5; TRBD1 aligns across 7 bases. The J segment lost 5 bases and the V segment lost 6 bases, leaving 13 bases of the junction unmatched. CDR3 size: 16 residues. Germline V gene sequence: CDR1 LNHDA, CDR2 SQIVND (reference sequence). CDR3 DNA: TGTGCCAGTAGCCTAACTCCGGGACAGAGCCATCAGCCCCAGCATTTT. Amino acid sequence: CASSLTPGQSHQPQHF.

This clonotype appeared a few times. The chain uses TRBV6-2 or TRBV6-3 and TRBJ1-1; tentatively, D is TRBD1 (5 bases). Germline loops: CDR1 MNHEY, CDR2 SVGEGT. There are 14 residues in the CDR3. V lost 4 bases and J 8 bases, leaving 17 bases between the germline ends. The CDR3 nucleotides are TGTGCCAGCAGTTCCATCTCCCTTGGGACGGAAGCTTTCTTT. This translates into CASSSISLGTEAFF.

This clonotype was counted ten times or more. This chain connects TRBV12-3 or TRBV12-4 to TRBJ2-1, with TRBD1 matching over 9 bases. Losses at the gene ends were 6 bases for V and 5 bases for J; bases not matched to a gene: 5. There are 14 residues in the CDR3. CDR3 bases: TGTGCCAGCAGGCTACGGGACAGGGACAATGAGCAGTTCTTC. Encoded protein: CASRLRDRDNEQFF.

The chain links TRBV9 to TRBJ2-1; 8 bases align to TRBD2. This CDR3 has 15 residues. CDR1 is SGDLS and CDR2 is YYNGEE in the germline V gene. J gave up 7 bases and V 3 bases, and 9 bases lay outside the gene matches. The chain's CDR3 is CASSANGGAGNEQFF. CDR3 sequence (DNA): TGTGCCAGCAGCGCAAACGGGGGGGCCGGTAATGAGCAGTTCTTC.

This clonotype has a handful of counts. The CDR3 protein is CASSQGTGGYGYTF. CDR3 nucleotides: TGCGCCAGCAGCCAAGGGACAGGGGGCTATGGCTACACCTTC. V is TRBV4-3 and J is TRBJ1-2, with 10 bases lining up with TRBD1. After removal of 1 base from V and 4 bases from J, the junction contained 0 bases not matched to a gene. Per the germline V gene, CDR1 is LGHNA and CDR2 is YSLEER. The CDR3 covers 14 residues.

The chain carries TRBV29-1 and TRBJ1-4; no clear D. The germline gives CDR1 SQVTM, CDR2 ANQGSEA. The CDR3 length is 11 residues. The V end lost 4 bases, the J end lost 7 bases, and 7 bases lay between the germline ends. The DNA for the CDR3 is TGCAGCGTTGTGGGATCTGAAAAACTGTTTTTT. It yields the protein CSVVGSEKLFF. Full variable domain (missing parts from reference TRBV29-1 and TRBJ1-4): SAVISQKPSRDICQRGTSLTIQCQVDSQVTMMFWYRQQPGQSLTLIATANQGSEATYESGFVIDKFPISRPNLTFSTLTVSNMSPEDSSIYLCSVVGSEKLFFGSGTQLSVL.

In this sample, this clonotype turned up many times. The chain has TRBV6-6 and TRBJ2-3, with 10 bases aligning to TRBD2. The ends lost 6 bases at V and 7 bases at J; junction bases unmatched: 19. CDR1 and CDR2 from the germline V gene are MNHNY and SVGAGI (reference sequence). The CDR3 contains 18 residues. The CDR3 loop is CASSYRITSGGALNTQYF. CDR3 nucleotides: TGTGCCAGCAGCTACAGAATTACCAGCGGGGGGGCGTTAAATACGCAGTATTTT.

About this clonotype itself: One end of the junction is discordant with germline, which a read error may explain. The V gene is TRBV29-1, the J gene TRBJ2-3; D unclear. From germline, CDR1 is SQVTM and CDR2 ANQGSEA. CDR3 length: 12 residues. The CDR3 loop reads CSVERSSDTKYF. CDR3 bases: TGCAGCGTTGAAAGGTCCTCAGATACGAAGTATTTT.

This clonotype was recorded a few times. The chain links TRBV4-2 to TRBJ1-4; D not certain. This CDR3 is built from 14 residues. Trimming left V 0 bases short and J 3 bases short, with 5 bases between. Per the germline V gene, CDR1 is LGHNA and CDR2 is YNFKEQ. This CDR3 reads CASSQEQSNEKLFF. CDR3 DNA sequence: TGTGCCAGCAGCCAAGAACAGTCTAATGAAAAACTGTTTTTT.

This clonotype showed up many times. This chain uses TRBV25-1 with TRBJ2-1; 8 nucleotides agree with TRBD1. CDR1 and CDR2 (germline): MGHDK, SYGVNS. The CDR3 totals 17 residues. V trimming: 3 bases; J trimming: 6 bases; junction bases outside the gene matches: 13. CDR3 nucleotide sequence: TGTGCCAGCAGTGACCACCGAAGAGGGGACAGGTCCAATGAGCAGTTCTTC. This sequence encodes CASSDHRRGDRSNEQFF.

This clonotype was recorded many times. This chain joins TRBV7-3 and TRBJ2-1, with 10 bases aligning to TRBD2. The germline V gene has CDR1 SGHTA and CDR2 FQGTGA. The length of the CDR3 is 15 residues. V shed 5 bases, J shed 4 bases, and the junction held 5 bases outside the gene matches. CDR3 DNA: TGTGCCAGCAGCCGGTCTAGCGGGAGTTACAATGAGCAGTTCTTC. Protein sequence: CASSRSSGSYNEQFF.

This clonotype has just a few counts. This chain links TRBV4-3 with TRBJ1-5, with a possible D match to TRBD1 (5 bases). Looked up from germline, CDR1 is LGHNA and CDR2 is YSLEER. V lost 0 bases, J lost 6 bases, and 15 bases lay in between. This CDR3 contains 16 residues. CDR3 DNA sequence: TGCGCCAGCAGCCAAGATGGGATGGGGGGGGGTCAGCCCCAGCATTTT. This gives the protein CASSQDGMGGGQPQHF.

This clonotype was found a few times. The chain uses TRBV29-1 and TRBJ1-2; tentative D call: TRBD1 (6 bases). Trimming pared 7 bases from V and 6 bases from J, leaving 18 bases between. Germline CDR1 SQVTM, CDR2 ANQGSEA. The CDR3 spans 13 residues. CDR3 residues: CSALPGGRDGYTF. The CDR3 DNA reads TGCAGCGCTCTACCCGGGGGGCGGGATGGCTACACCTTC.

This chain uses TRBV4-1 with TRBJ2-5, with TRBD2 as a possible D gene (5 bases). The CDR3 length is 15 residues. Germline values: CDR1 MGHRA, CDR2 YSYEKL. The V and J ends lost 5 bases and 2 bases respectively, with 15 bases between them. The CDR3 DNA follows: TGCGCCAGCAGCAACCGAAAACGGGGACAAGAGACCCAGTACTTC. Encoded protein: CASSNRKRGQETQYF.

Many counts were recorded for this clonotype. V is TRBV5-1 and J is TRBJ1-1, with 7 bases aligning to TRBD1. The CDR3 consists of 11 residues. The germline V gene encodes CDR1 SGHRS and CDR2 YFSETQ. The V gene end was trimmed by 3 bases and the J gene end by 8 bases; junction bases not matched to a gene: 1. The CDR3 loop is CASSSRGEAFF. The CDR3 nucleotides read TGCGCCAGCAGCTCCAGGGGGGAAGCTTTCTTT.

This clonotype occurred a few times. This rearrangement joins TRBV6-6 to TRBJ2-1, with TRBD2 matching over 8 bases. This CDR3 spans 16 amino acids. CDR1 is MNHNY and CDR2 is SVGAGI in the germline V gene (reference sequence). V lost 5 bases and J lost 4; bases outside the gene matches: 10. The CDR3 region has the DNA TGTGCCAGCAGTCCTCGAGTCGTAGCGGGGTACAATGAGCAGTTCTTC. Translating it yields CASSPRVVAGYNEQFF.

This chain links TRBV15 with TRBJ2-5, with D possibly being TRBD1 (6 bases). This CDR3 contains 13 residues. The ends were cut back, 3 bases at V and 2 bases at J, with 7 bases in the middle. Germline CDR1 reads LNHNV; CDR2 reads YYDKDF (reference sequence). The DNA for the CDR3 is TGTGCCACCAGCAGGGACAGACAAGAGACCCAGTACTTC. Amino acid sequence: CATSRDRQETQYF. Filled out from reference TRBV15 and TRBJ2-5, the complete variable domain reads DAMVIQNPRYQVTQFGKPVTLSCSQTLNHNVMYWYQQKSSQAPKLLFHYYDKDFNNEADTPDNFQSRRPNTSFCFLDIRSPGLGDTAMYLCATSRDRQETQYFGPGTRLLVL.

This clonotype was observed a few times. The genes are TRBV7-6 and TRBJ2-3, with no clear D. The CDR3 sequence is 16 residues long. Germline CDR1 and CDR2: SGHVS and FNYEAQ. V gave up 5 bases and J gave up 0 bases, with 15 bases separating them. CDR3 bases: TGTGCCAGCAGCCCCGGGTACCTATCTAGCACAGATACGCAGTATTTT. Amino acids: CASSPGYLSSTDTQYF.

The V gene is TRBV6-1, the J gene TRBJ2-7; 11 nucleotides align to TRBD1. There are 13 residues in the CDR3. The germline V gene has CDR1 MNHNS and CDR2 SASEGT. The V and J ends lost 10 bases and 3 bases, in that order; junction bases with no gene match: 5. Here the CDR3 reads CATWTGGLYEQYF. The CDR3 DNA reads as TGTGCCACCTGGACAGGGGGCCTCTACGAGCAGTACTTC.

This clonotype occurred a few times. This chain connects TRBV18 to TRBJ1-5; TRBD1 aligns across 8 bases. Germline CDR1 reads KGHSH; CDR2 reads LQKENI. V dropped 0 bases and J dropped 2; count of bases not matched to a gene: 6. The CDR3 runs 17 residues. The CDR3 DNA reads as TGTGCCAGCTCACCACCCAGGGGGCAAGAGGGCAATCAGCCCCAGCATTTT. Translating gives CASSPPRGQEGNQPQHF.

The genes are TRBV7-2 and TRBJ1-3; 7 nucleotides agree with TRBD1. Trimming took 8 bases from V and 0 from J; bases not matched to a gene: 10. The CDR3 has 16 residues. Per the germline V gene, CDR1 is SGHTA and CDR2 is FQGNSA. This chain's CDR3 is CASRPGTAFSGNTIYF. CDR3 nucleotides: TGTGCCAGCCGCCCCGGGACAGCCTTCTCTGGAAACACCATATATTTT.

This clonotype occurred a few times. V usage is TRBV29-1 and J usage is TRBJ2-7, with 11 bases lining up with TRBD1. The J segment lost 1 base and the V segment lost 4 bases, leaving 3 bases of the junction unmatched. CDR3 length: 14 residues. Germline lookup yields CDR1 SQVTM and CDR2 ANQGSEA. The CDR3 nucleotides are TGCAGCGTTGGGGGACAGGGGGGATCCTACGAGCAGTACTTC. Its protein product is CSVGGQGGSYEQYF.

This chain links TRBV20-1 with TRBJ2-5; the D is unclear. CDR3 length equals 15 residues. Germline loops: CDR1 DFQATT, CDR2 SNEGSKA (reference sequence). V was cut by 1 base and J by 0 bases, with 12 bases left in between. CDR3 bases: TGCAGTGCTAGAGGTGGCGACTGGTACCAAGAGACCCAGTACTTC. Its translation: CSARGGDWYQETQYF.

This clonotype has a count of ten or more. This chain connects TRBV20-1 to TRBJ2-1; 9 nucleotides agree with TRBD2. Per the germline V gene, CDR1 is DFQATT and CDR2 is SNEGSKA (reference sequence). This CDR3 region has 13 residues. Trimming at V came to 2 bases and at J to 9 bases, leaving 5 bases not matched to a gene. The chain's CDR3 is CSARTPLAGEQFF. The CDR3, as DNA: TGCAGTGCTAGAACCCCACTAGCGGGTGAGCAGTTCTTC.

In this sample, this clonotype turned up a few times. This sequence joins TRBV6-6 and TRBJ1-3; the match to TRBD1 covers 8 bases. The CDR3 loop spans 14 amino acids. The trim removed 10 bases at V and 0 bases at J, leaving 5 bases unmatched. Germline loops: CDR1 MNHNY, CDR2 SVGAGI (reference sequence). The CDR3, as DNA: TGTGCCATCACAGACAGGGGCTCTGGAAACACCATATATTTT. This encodes CAITDRGSGNTIYF.